This is a list of T cell receptor beta chains from one sample in a study of OX40 agonist ivuxolimab in advanced cancers. The data were produced by immunoSEQ multiplex PCR, yet TCRdb's version contains in-frame clones alone and is incomplete. This table holds about 89,000 clones, roughly 86% found once. The sample in question was CD4+ or CD8+ T cells sorted from blood, obtained in a trial of the OX40 agonist ivuxolimab. Source of these receptors: an adult with an advanced solid tumor such as melanoma, head and neck, liver or kidney cancer. The CDR3 runs from the conserved cysteine through the conserved F or W. A D gene is named only where the DNA matches it firmly. Not all rows give a size; the values are once, few, many and, for expanded clones, a class.

d_gene,abundance,v_gene,j_gene,CDR3nt,CDR3aa
-,-,TRBV11-3,TRBJ2-2,TGTGCCAGCAGCTTAGATCGGGGGAGTACGTACACCGGGGAGCTGTTTTTT,CASSLDRGSTYTGELFF
-,-,TRBV11-2,TRBJ2-5,TGTGCCAGCAGCCCCCAGGGGGGAGGCGGAGAGACCCAGTACTTC,CASSPQGGGGETQYF
-,-,TRBV10-3,TRBJ2-2,TGTGCCATCAGTGACTCGACACGAGACACCGGGGAGCTGTTTTTT,CAISDSTRDTGELFF
TRBD1,once,TRBV5-6,TRBJ1-1,TGTGCCAGCAGCCCCTTTGACAGGGCCAACACTGAAGCTTTCTTT,CASSPFDRANTEAFF
-,-,TRBV7-6,TRBJ2-7,TGTGCCAGCAGCTTAGGGACGGGAGTCAACTACGAGCAGTACTTC,CASSLGTGVNYEQYF
TRBD1,-,TRBV18,TRBJ2-7,TGTGCCAGCTCACTGGGACAGACCAGTTACGAGCAGTACTTC,CASSLGQTSYEQYF
TRBD2,-,TRBV2,TRBJ2-1,TGTGCCAGCAGGCTAGCGGGGGCTGAAAGGTACAATGAGCAGTTCTTC,CASRLAGAERYNEQFF
TRBD1,-,TRBV9,TRBJ2-7,TGTGCCAGCAGCGTAACAGGGGGTGACTACGAGCAGTACTTC,CASSVTGGDYEQYF
-,-,TRBV5-4,TRBJ1-2,TGTGCCAGCAGCTTGGCAAGGTGGCGGTATGCGAACTATGGCTACACCTTC,CASSLARWRYANYGYTF
-,-,TRBV6-6,TRBJ2-2,TGTGCCAGCAGGGATAAGGTAGTCACCGGGGAGCTGTTTTTT,CASRDKVVTGELFF
-,-,TRBV5-4,TRBJ2-1,TGTGCCAGCAGCTTGGCGACGGGAGTGAACAATGAGCAGTTCTTC,CASSLATGVNNEQFF
-,-,TRBV7-9,TRBJ1-3,TGTGCCAGCAGCTTAGCGGCAGGGCAGGGCTCTGGAAACACCATATATTTT,CASSLAAGQGSGNTIYF
-,-,TRBV9,TRBJ2-7,TGTGCCAGCAGCGTAGATAGCGGCCCCCGGTACCACGAGCAGTACTTC,CASSVDSGPRYHEQYF
-,-,TRBV5-1,TRBJ2-5,TGCGCCAGCAGCTCCCCTGAGACACTACAAGAGACCCAGTACTTC,CASSSPETLQETQYF
-,-,TRBV18,TRBJ2-7,TGTGCCAGCTCACCTCAGGACAGCTACGAGCAGTACTTC,CASSPQDSYEQYF
-,-,TRBV6-5,TRBJ2-7,TGTGCCAGCAGTTACGGTCCCGGGGGCATCTACGAGCAGTACTTC,CASSYGPGGIYEQYF
-,-,TRBV14,TRBJ1-3,TGTGCCAGCAGCCTTAACTGGGGAGGAAACACCATATATTTT,CASSLNWGGNTIYF
TRBD1,-,TRBV5-6,TRBJ2-6,TGTGCCAGCAGCTTGGTGGACAGGGTCAACTCTGGGGCCAACGTCCTGACTTTC,CASSLVDRVNSGANVLTF
-,-,TRBV13,TRBJ1-2,TGTGCCAGCAGGACAGCAACTAACTATGGCTACACCTTC,CASRTATNYGYTF
TRBD1,-,TRBV6-6,TRBJ1-2,TGTGCCACCGAGACAGGGGGCCTCTATGGCTACACCTTC,CATETGGLYGYTF
-,few,TRBV14,TRBJ2-3,TGTGCCAGCAGCCAAGGGGGTACGCAGTATTTT,CASSQGGTQYF
TRBD1,once,TRBV5-1,TRBJ1-1,TGCGCCAGCAGCTTGACAGGGGGTTACACTGAAGCTTTCTTT,CASSLTGGYTEAFF
-,-,TRBV28,TRBJ1-5,TGTGCCAGCAGTCCTGTAGGAGATAATCAGCCCCAGCATTTT,CASSPVGDNQPQHF
TRBD2,-,TRBV7-2,TRBJ2-7,TGTGCCAGCAGCTTAGCGGCAGCGGGGGTGACCTACGAGCAGTACTTC,CASSLAAAGVTYEQYF
-,once,TRBV14,TRBJ2-1,TGTGCCAGCACCTCCGGGACCTATTCCTACAATGAGCAGTTCTTC,CASTSGTYSYNEQFF
-,-,TRBV18,TRBJ1-5,TGTGCCAGCTCCCTCCAGGGACTGGATCAGCCCCAGCATTTT,CASSLQGLDQPQHF
-,-,TRBV6-5,TRBJ1-3,TGTGCCAGCAGTTACGACTCTGGAAACACCATATATTTT,CASSYDSGNTIYF
TRBD1,-,TRBV6-1,TRBJ1-1,TGTGCCAGCAGTGAAGGACAGGGGTTCATGAACACTGAAGCTTTCTTT,CASSEGQGFMNTEAFF
TRBD1,-,TRBV6-5,TRBJ2-1,TGTGCCAGCAGTTCCCGGGACAGGGGGGGCAATGAGCAGTTCTTC,CASSSRDRGGNEQFF
-,-,TRBV30,TRBJ1-2,TGTGCCTGGAGCTTTGCCGGGGTGGGAGGCTACACCTTC,CAWSFAGVGGYTF
-,-,TRBV7-2,TRBJ2-1,TGTGCCAGCAGCTTAGTGGGCGGGTTGGTCGCCAATGAGCAGTTCTTC,CASSLVGGLVANEQFF
TRBD1,-,TRBV27,TRBJ1-2,TGTGCCAGCAGTGCCAGACAGGGGGGAGGGCCTTATGGCTACACCTTC,CASSARQGGGPYGYTF
TRBD1,few,TRBV30,TRBJ2-1,TGTGCCTGGAGTCGGACAGGGCGGCCGGTGGATGAGCAGTTCTTC,CAWSRTGRPVDEQFF
-,few,TRBV11-3,TRBJ1-1,TGTGCCAGCAGCTTATCGGGTATGAACACTGAAGCTTTCTTT,CASSLSGMNTEAFF
-,-,TRBV5-4,TRBJ2-4,TGTGCCAGCAGTACCTCGGGGACCAAAAACATTCAGTACTTC,CASSTSGTKNIQYF
TRBD1,-,TRBV6-6,TRBJ2-1,TGTGCCAGCAGTCAGGGGACAGGGGGTAGGGATGAGCAGTTCTTC,CASSQGTGGRDEQFF
TRBD2,-,TRBV5-1,TRBJ2-1,TGCGCCAGCAGCTTTGGACTAGCGGGACTGGATGAGCAGTTCTTC,CASSFGLAGLDEQFF
-,once,TRBV9,TRBJ2-2,TGTGCCAGCAGCGTAGATTTCGGGGGGGAGCTGTTTTTT,CASSVDFGGELFF
-,-,TRBV9,TRBJ2-7,TGTGCCAGCAGCTCAACTGGGGGAGTCGAGCAGTACTTC,CASSSTGGVEQYF
-,-,TRBV9,TRBJ1-2,TGTGCCAGCAGCGCGACGGTTAACTATGGCTACACCTTC,CASSATVNYGYTF
-,-,TRBV6-1,TRBJ1-1,TGTGCCAGCAGTGCGAGGGCTGAAGCTTTCTTT,CASSARAEAFF
TRBD1,-,TRBV9,TRBJ2-1,TGTGCCAGCAGCGTATCCTTTCGAGGACAGGGCTATGAGCAGTTCTTC,CASSVSFRGQGYEQFF
-,-,TRBV6-1,TRBJ1-5,TGTGCCAGCAGTGGTCCGACGAGCAATCAGCCCCAGCATTTT,CASSGPTSNQPQHF
TRBD2,once,TRBV9,TRBJ2-1,TGTGCCAGCAGCGTAGCGGGAGGGCCCTACAATGAGCAGTTCTTC,CASSVAGGPYNEQFF
-,-,TRBV27,TRBJ2-7,TGTGCCAGCAGACGGAGGGGCGCCCCCTCCTACGAGCAGTACTTC,CASRRRGAPSYEQYF
TRBD2,-,TRBV5-5,TRBJ2-1,TGTGCCAGCAGCCCGTTGACTAGCGGGGGACGGAATGAGCAGTTCTTC,CASSPLTSGGRNEQFF
-,-,TRBV2,TRBJ2-7,TGTGCCAGTTTAAGGGGAGTTGGTAGCTCCTACGAGCAGTACTTC,CASLRGVGSSYEQYF
-,once,TRBV6-6,TRBJ1-2,TGTGCCAGCAGCCCAACGAACTATGGCTACACCTTC,CASSPTNYGYTF
-,-,TRBV7-6,TRBJ1-4,TGTGCCAGCAGCCTTAGAAAGGGTTATAATGAAAAACTGTTTTTT,CASSLRKGYNEKLFF
TRBD2,few,TRBV4-1,TRBJ2-1,TGCGCCAGCAGCCTACGACTAGCGGGGGGGAATGAGCAGTTCTTC,CASSLRLAGGNEQFF
TRBD2,-,TRBV5-1,TRBJ2-5,TGCGCCAGCAGCTTGCTGGGGGGGCAAGAGACCCAGTACTTC,CASSLLGGQETQYF
TRBD2,many,TRBV4-2,TRBJ2-7,TGTGCCAGCAGCCAAGAGGCTAGCGGGTCTTACGAGCAGTACTTC,CASSQEASGSYEQYF